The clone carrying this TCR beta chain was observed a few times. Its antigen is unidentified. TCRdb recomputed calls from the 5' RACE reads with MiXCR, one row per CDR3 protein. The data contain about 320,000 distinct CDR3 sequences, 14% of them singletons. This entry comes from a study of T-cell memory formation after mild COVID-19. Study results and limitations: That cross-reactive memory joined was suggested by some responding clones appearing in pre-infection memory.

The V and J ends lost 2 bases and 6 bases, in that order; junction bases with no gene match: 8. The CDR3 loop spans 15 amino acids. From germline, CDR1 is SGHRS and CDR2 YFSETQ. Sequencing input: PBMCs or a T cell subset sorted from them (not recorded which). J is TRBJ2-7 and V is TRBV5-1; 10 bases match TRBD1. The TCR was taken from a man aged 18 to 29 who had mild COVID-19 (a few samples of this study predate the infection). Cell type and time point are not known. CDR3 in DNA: TGCGCCAGCAGCTTATGGGGACAGGGGTGTCGCGAGCAGTACGTC. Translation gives CASSLWGQGCREQYV.